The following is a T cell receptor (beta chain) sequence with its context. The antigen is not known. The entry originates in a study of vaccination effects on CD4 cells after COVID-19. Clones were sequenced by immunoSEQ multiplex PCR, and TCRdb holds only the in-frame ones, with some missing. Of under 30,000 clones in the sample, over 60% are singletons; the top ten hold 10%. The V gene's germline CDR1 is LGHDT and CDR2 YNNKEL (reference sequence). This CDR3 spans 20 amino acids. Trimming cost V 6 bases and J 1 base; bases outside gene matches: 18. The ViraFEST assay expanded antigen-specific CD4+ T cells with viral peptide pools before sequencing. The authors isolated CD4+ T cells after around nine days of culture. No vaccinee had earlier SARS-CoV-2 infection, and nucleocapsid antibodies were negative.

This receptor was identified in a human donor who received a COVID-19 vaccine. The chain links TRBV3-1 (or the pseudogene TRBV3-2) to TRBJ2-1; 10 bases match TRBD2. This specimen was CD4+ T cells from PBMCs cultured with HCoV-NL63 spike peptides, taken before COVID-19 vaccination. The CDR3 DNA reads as TGTGCCAGCAGGCCGACGTTAGCGGGGGGAGAGGCAGGGTCCTACAATGAGCAGTTCTTC. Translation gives CASRPTLAGGEAGSYNEQFF.